This entry is about one T cell receptor (beta chain). Its specificity is unknown. The data stem from a study of shared clonotypes between healthy human individuals. Study conclusions and caveats: Blood alone was sampled, and tissue repertoires likely differ.

TCRdb's table, derived via immunoSEQ multiplex PCR, lists solely in-frame clones and lacks some. The table lists about 1.5 million clones, about 98% of them singletons, with around 0.47% in the top ten. V gave up 7 bases and J gave up 2 bases, with 16 bases separating them. Per germline, CDR1 SGHRS and CDR2 YFSETQ. CDR3 length: 14 amino acids. This sequence joins TRBV5-1 and TRBJ2-7; D not certain. Sequencing input: naive CD4+ T cells sorted from blood. Subset meaning: CD45RA+ positively selected. This sequence originates from a young man in good health. The chain's CDR3 is CASSERPQTYEQYF. The CDR3, as DNA: TGCGCCAGCTCCGAAAGACCGCAAACCTACGAGCAGTACTTC.